This T cell receptor beta chain was observed in a study of T-cell reconstitution after alpha-beta-depleted transplantation in children. Findings of the study overall: One year after transplant, T-cell counts and diversity came mostly from newly produced T cells. Surviving recipient T cells and thymic progenitors produced the high day-60 TCRbeta diversity seen in some patients. By about two months after transplant, alpha-beta T cells reportedly arose from several hundred graft clones that had expanded.

V was pared by 0 bases and J by 1 base, with 5 bases between. Germline V gene sequence: CDR1 SGHRS, CDR2 YFSETQ. This CDR3 contains 13 residues. With regard to this clonotype: Its antigen is currently unknown.

This sample's TCRbeta library carried unique molecular identifier barcodes. Via MiXCR, TCRdb re-called the PCR reads, giving one row per CDR3 protein. The sample has 500,000 to 600,000 distinct CDR3 sequences; about a quarter are singletons. This chain joins TRBV5-1 and TRBJ2-7; D call uncertain. The source is a boy in the first two years of life with Wiskott-Aldrich syndrome, due to receive a stem cell transplant. This specimen was PBMCs, taken before TCRalphabeta/CD19-depleted stem cell transplant. This CDR3 reads CASSLDISYEQYF. The CDR3 nucleotides read TGCGCCAGCAGCTTGGACATTTCCTACGAGCAGTACTTC. The full variable domain, completed using reference TRBV5-1 and TRBJ2-7, is KAGVTQTPRYLIKTRGQQVTLSCSPISGHRSVSWYQQTPGQGLQFLFEYFSETQRNKGNFPGRFSGRQFSNSRSEMNVSTLELGDSALYLCASSLDISYEQYFGPGTRLTVT.